This TCR beta chain derives from a study of blood T cell repertoires in COVID-19. Study overall: Sample material is recorded as cDNA or gDNA derived from T cells, B-cell-depleted T cells, or PBMCs.

Sequencing was performed with immunoSEQ multiplex PCR; in TCRdb, only in-frame clones are kept and a portion is missing. The data hold about 240,000 clones, with 87% observed a single time. V lost 5 bases and J lost 6, with 13 bases in between. CDR1 and CDR2 (germline): ENHRY, SYGVKD. The CDR3 runs to 13 residues. The sample consisted of peripheral blood. The rearrangement joins TRBV10-3 to TRBJ1-2; the D is unclear. The sequence was collected from a man between 60 and 75 years old who had recovered from COVID-19. The CDR3 sequence: CAISRGTTDGYTF. The CDR3 DNA reads TGTGCCATCAGTCGGGGTACCACGGATGGCTACACCTTC.